This T cell receptor beta chain was recovered during a study of identical twins. Study findings and constraints: Conclusions relied on cross-sectional statistical analysis, not following the same donors. Insertions were reduced in abundant cord blood beta clonotypes but not in memory repertoires.

There are a few counts of this clonotype. Its antigen is as yet unknown. TCRdb independently ran MiXCR on the 5' RACE reads; one entry per CDR3 protein. The sample includes around 1.7 million distinct CDR3 sequences, around 33% of them seen just once. The sample comprised cord blood. The receptor comes from a newborn girl in good health.

The CDR3 loop is CSVVGLTDTQYF. Written as DNA, the CDR3 is TGCAGCGTTGTAGGCCTCACAGATACGCAGTATTTT. The chain carries TRBV29-1 and TRBJ2-3; D is uncertain. The CDR3 runs to 12 residues. Germline CDR1 is SQVTM and CDR2 is ANQGSEA. V gave up 4 bases and J gave up 2 bases, with 7 bases separating them.